Sequencing of this T cell receptor beta chain was carried out in a study of blood T cell repertoires in COVID-19. Looking at the study overall: Acute and convalescent COVID-19 specimens originated in the United States, Italy and Spain.

This CDR3 has 16 amino acids. Trimming removed 3 bases from V and 0 bases from J, with 15 bases in between. Germline assignment: CDR1 SGHNT and CDR2 YYREEE (reference sequence). Authors' data handling: Amplification of reference gene primers was used by the study to estimate nucleated cell counts. Generated by immunoSEQ multiplex PCR, the TCRdb table keeps only in-frame clones and is missing some. D and trimming come from the DNA, and the V and J calls and clone size come from that table. The table shows about 220,000 clones, with 85% to 90% occurring only once. Those who participated ranged in age from roughly 18 to 89 years and resided in approximately 26 US areas. Self-reported history from a screening survey and questionnaire set each donor's cohort.

The material sequenced was PBMCs or T cells enriched from blood (not recorded which). This clonotype was obtained from a woman aged 18-29 years in a cohort exposed to, infected with or recovered from COVID-19 (not recorded which). This chain connects TRBV5-4 to TRBJ1-2, with no clear D. In DNA form, the CDR3 reads TGTGCCAGCAGCTCCCTAGGAGGGCGTTCTAACTATGGCTACACCTTC. Amino acids: CASSSLGGRSNYGYTF.